This T cell receptor beta chain appears in the sequencing data of a study of vaccination and CD4 T cells after COVID-19. Trimming pared 5 bases from V and 3 bases from J, leaving 10 bases between. CDR1 and CDR2 from the germline V gene are MNHEY and SMNVEV (reference sequence). The CDR3 covers 13 residues. This clonotype showed up just a few times. Its antigen is not known. Oncomine TCR Beta short-read sequencing was applied to DNA from cultured CD4+ T cells. TCRdb re-derived calls from the PCR reads in MiXCR, one entry per CDR3 protein. The data show 3,000 to 4,000 distinct CDR3 sequences, with less than 45% seen just once and about 33% held by the top ten. The treatment: approximately nine-day PBMC culture with coronavirus spike peptide pools or control peptides (ViraFEST assay).

The gene calls are TRBV27 and TRBJ2-5; D call uncertain. The sample taken for sequencing was CD4+ T cells from blood, cultured in vitro. This receptor was identified in a human donor who had recovered from COVID-19. CDR3 region: CASSRIPKETQYF. CDR3 bases: TGTGCCAGCAGTCGAATACCTAAAGAGACCCAGTACTTC.